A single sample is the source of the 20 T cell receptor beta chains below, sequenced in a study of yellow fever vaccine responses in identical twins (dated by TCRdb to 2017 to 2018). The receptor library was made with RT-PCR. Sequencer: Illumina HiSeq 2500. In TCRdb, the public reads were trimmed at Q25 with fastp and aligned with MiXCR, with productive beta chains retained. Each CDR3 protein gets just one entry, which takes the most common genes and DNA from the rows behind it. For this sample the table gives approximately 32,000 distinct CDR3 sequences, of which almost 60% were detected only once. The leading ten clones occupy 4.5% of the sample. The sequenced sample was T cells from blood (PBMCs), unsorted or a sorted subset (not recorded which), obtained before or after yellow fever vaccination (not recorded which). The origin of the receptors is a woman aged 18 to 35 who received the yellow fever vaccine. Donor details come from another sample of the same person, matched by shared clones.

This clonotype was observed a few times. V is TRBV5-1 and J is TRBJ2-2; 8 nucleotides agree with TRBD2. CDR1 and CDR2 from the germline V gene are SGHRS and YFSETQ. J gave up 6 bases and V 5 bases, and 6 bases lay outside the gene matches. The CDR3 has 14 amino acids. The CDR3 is CASSSGLAAGELFF. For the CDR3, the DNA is TGCGCCAGCAGTTCCGGACTAGCAGCCGGGGAGCTGTTTTTT.

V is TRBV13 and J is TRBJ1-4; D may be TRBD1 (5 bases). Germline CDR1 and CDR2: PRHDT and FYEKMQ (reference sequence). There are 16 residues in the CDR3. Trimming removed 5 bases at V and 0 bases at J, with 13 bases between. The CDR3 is CASSGGQGPTNEKLFF. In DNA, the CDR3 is TGTGCCAGCAGCGGTGGCCAGGGTCCAACTAATGAAAAACTGTTTTTT.

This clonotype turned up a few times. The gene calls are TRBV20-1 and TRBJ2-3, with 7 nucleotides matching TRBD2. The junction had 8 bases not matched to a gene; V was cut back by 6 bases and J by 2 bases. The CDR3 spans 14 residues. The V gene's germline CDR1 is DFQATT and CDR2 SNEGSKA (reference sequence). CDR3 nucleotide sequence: TGCAGTGCCCCCCCTGGGACTAACACAGATACGCAGTATTTT. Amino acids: CSAPPGTNTDTQYF.

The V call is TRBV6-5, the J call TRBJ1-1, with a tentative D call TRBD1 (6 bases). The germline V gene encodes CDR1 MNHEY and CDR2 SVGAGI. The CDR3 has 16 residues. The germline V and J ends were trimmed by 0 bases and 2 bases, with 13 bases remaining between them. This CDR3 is CASSYSPGTTNTEAFF. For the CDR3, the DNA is TGTGCCAGCAGTTACTCTCCCGGGACAACAAACACTGAAGCTTTCTTT.

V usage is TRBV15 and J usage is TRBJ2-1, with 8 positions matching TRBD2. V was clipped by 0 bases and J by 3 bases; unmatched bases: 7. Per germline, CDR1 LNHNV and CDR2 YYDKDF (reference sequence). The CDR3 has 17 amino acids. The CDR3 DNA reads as TGTGCCACCAGCAGAGATGCAGCGGGAGTGGGCTACAATGAGCAGTTCTTC. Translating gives CATSRDAAGVGYNEQFF.

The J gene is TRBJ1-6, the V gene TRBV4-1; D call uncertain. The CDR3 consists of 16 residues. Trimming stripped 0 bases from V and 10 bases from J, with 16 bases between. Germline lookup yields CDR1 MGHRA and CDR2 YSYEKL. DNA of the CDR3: TGCGCCAGCAGCCAAGATCCCCCACCCCGACCATCACCCCTCCACTTT. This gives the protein CASSQDPPPRPSPLHF.

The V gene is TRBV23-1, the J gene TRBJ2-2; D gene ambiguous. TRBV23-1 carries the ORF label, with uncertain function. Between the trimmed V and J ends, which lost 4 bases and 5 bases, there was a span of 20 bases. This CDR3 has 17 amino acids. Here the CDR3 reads CASSPYSKANLTGELFF. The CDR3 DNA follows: TGCGCCAGCAGTCCCTATTCGAAGGCGAACCTGACCGGGGAGCTGTTTTTT.

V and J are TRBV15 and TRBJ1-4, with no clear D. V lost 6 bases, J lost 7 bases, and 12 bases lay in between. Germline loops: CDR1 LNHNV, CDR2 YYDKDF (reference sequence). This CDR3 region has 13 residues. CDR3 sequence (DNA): TGTGCCACCAGTAACTCGCTGGGTGAAAAACTGTTTTTT. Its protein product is CATSNSLGEKLFF.

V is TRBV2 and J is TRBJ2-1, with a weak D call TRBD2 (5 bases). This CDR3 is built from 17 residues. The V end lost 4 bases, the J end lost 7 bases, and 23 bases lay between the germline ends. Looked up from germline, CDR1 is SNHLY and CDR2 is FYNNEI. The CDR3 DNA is TGTGCCAGCAGTGCCGAGGGAGCATCCATATCGGGGAATGAGCAGTTCTTC. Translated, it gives CASSAEGASISGNEQFF. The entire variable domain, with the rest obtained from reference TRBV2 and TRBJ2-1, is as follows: EPEVTQTPSHQVTQMGQEVILRCVPISNHLYFYWYRQILGQKVEFLVSFYNNEISEKSEIFDDQFSVERPDGSNFTLKIRSTKLEDSAMYFCASSAEGASISGNEQFFGPGTRLTVL.

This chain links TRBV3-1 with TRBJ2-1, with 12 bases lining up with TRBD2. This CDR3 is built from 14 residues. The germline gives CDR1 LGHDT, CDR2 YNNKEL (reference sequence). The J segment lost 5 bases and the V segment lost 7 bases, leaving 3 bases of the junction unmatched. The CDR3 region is CASTGLAGNNEQFF. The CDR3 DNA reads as TGTGCCAGCACCGGACTAGCGGGGAACAATGAGCAGTTCTTC.

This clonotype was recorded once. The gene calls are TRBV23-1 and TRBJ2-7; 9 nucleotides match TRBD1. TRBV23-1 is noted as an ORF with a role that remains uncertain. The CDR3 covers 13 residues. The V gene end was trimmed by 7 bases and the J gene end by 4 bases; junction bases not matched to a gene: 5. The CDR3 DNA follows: TGCGCCAGCAAGGGACAGGGACCTTACGAGCAGTACGTC. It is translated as CASKGQGPYEQYV.

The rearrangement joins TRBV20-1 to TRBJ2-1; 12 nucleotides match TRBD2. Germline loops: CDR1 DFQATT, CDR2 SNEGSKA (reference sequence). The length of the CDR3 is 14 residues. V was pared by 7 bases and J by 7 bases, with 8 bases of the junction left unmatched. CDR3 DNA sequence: TGCAGTGAGATTCGGCTAGCGGGGGGGAATGAGCAGTTCTTC. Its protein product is CSEIRLAGGNEQFF.

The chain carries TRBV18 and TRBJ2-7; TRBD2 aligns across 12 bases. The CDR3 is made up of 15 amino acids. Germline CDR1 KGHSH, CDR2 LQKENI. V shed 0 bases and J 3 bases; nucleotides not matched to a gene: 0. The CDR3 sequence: CASSPPTSGSYEQYF. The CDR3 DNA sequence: TGTGCCAGCTCACCACCGACTAGCGGGAGCTACGAGCAGTACTTC.

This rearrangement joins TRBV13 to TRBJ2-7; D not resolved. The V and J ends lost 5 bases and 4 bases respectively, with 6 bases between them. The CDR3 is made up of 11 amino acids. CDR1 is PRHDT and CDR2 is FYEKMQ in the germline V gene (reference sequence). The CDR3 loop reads CASSPIYEQYF. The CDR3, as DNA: TGTGCCAGCAGCCCCATTTACGAGCAGTACTTC. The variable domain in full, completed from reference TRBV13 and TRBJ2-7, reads AAGVIQSPRHLIKEKRETATLKCYPIPRHDTVYWYQQGPGQDPQFLISFYEKMQSDKGSIPDRFSAQQFSDYHSELNMSSLELGDSALYFCASSPIYEQYFGPGTRLTVT.

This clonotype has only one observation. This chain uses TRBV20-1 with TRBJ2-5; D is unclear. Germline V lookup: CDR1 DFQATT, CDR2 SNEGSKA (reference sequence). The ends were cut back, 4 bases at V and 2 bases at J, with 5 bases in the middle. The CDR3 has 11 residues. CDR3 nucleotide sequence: TGCAGTGCTAAGGGACAAGAGACCCAGTACTTC. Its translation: CSAKGQETQYF.

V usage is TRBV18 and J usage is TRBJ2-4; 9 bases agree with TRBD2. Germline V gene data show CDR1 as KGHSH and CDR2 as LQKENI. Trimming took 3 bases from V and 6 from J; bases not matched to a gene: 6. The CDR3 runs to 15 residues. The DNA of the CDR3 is TGTGCCAGCTCACCTGTAGCGGGGGAGGTAAACATTCAGTACTTC. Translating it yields CASSPVAGEVNIQYF. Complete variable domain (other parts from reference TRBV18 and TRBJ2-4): NAGVMQNPRHLVRRRGQEARLRCSPMKGHSHVYWYRQLPEEGLKFMVYLQKENIIDESGMPKERFSAEFPKEGPSILRIQQVVRGDSAAYFCASSPVAGEVNIQYFGAGTRLSVL.

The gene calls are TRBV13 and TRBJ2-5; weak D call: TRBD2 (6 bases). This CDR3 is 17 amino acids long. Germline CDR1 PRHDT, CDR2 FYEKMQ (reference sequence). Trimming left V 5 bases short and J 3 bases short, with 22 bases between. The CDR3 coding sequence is TGTGCCAGCAGCCCGAATGAACCCGGGAGTCAAGAAGAGACCCAGTACTTC. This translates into CASSPNEPGSQEETQYF.

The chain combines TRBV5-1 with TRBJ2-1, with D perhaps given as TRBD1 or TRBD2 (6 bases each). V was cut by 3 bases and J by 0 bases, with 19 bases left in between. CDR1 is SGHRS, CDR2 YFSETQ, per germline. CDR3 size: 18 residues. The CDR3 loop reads CASSYEGGPRSSYNEQFF. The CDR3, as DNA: TGCGCCAGCAGCTATGAAGGGGGGCCTCGGTCCTCCTACAATGAGCAGTTCTTC.

For the CDR3, the DNA is TGTGCCAGCAGTTACAATCAGGGGGGGAACATTCAGTACTTC. Amino acids: CASSYNQGGNIQYF. This rearrangement joins TRBV6-2 or TRBV6-3 to TRBJ2-4, with D tentatively TRBD1 or TRBD2 (7 bases each). Trimming took 2 bases from V and 7 from J, leaving 12 bases between them. The V gene's germline CDR1 is MNHEY and CDR2 SVGEGT. The CDR3 consists of 14 residues.

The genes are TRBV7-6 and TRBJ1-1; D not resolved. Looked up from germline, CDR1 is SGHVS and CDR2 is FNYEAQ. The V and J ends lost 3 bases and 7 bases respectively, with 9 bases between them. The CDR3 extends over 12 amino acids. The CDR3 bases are TGTGCCAGCAGCTTGGCGGATGGTGAAGCTTTCTTT. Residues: CASSLADGEAFF.